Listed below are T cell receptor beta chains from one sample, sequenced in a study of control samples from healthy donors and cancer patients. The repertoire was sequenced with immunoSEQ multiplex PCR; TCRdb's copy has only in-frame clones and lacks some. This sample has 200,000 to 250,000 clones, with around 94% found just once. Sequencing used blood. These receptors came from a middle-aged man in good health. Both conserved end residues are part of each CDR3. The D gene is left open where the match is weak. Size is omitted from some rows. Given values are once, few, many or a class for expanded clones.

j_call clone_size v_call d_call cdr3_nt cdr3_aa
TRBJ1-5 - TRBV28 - TGTGCCAGCACCCCCCCTTTAACGCAGCCCCAGCATTTT CASTPPLTQPQHF
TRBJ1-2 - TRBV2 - TGTGCCAGCTATATGAAAGGGTCTGGCTACACCTTC CASYMKGSGYTF
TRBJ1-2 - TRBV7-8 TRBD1 TGTGCCAGCGGGGACAGGGATTTAAGTGGCTACACCTTC CASGDRDLSGYTF
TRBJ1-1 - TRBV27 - TGTGCCAGCAGTTTATATCGGGGGAAGAACACTGAAGCTTTCTTT CASSLYRGKNTEAFF
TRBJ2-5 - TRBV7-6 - TGTGCCAGCAGCCCCACTAGTATGGTGCTTTTACGAGAGACCCAGTACTTC CASSPTSMVLLRETQYF
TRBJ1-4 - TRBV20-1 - TGCAGTGCTAGAGATAGGGCGGAACTGTTTTTT CSARDRAELFF
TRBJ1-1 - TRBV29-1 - TGCAGCGCCTGGAACTCCGACACTGAAGCTTTCTTT CSAWNSDTEAFF
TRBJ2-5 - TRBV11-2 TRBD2 TGTGCCAGCAGCTTAGAGAACACGGGACTAAAAGAGACCCAGTACTTC CASSLENTGLKETQYF
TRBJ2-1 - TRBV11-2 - TGTGCCAGCAGCCCAAAGCATGAGCAGTTCTTC CASSPKHEQFF
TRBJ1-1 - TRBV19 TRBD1 TGTGCCAGTACAGAGGTCGGGAGGACAGGGGAAACTGAAGCTTTCTTT CASTEVGRTGETEAFF
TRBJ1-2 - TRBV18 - TGTGCCAGCTCACCACAGGGGGAACCGTATGGCTACACCTTC CASSPQGEPYGYTF
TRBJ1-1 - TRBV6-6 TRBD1 TGTGCCAGCAGTTACAGGACAGGGACGAACACTGAAGCTTTCTTT CASSYRTGTNTEAFF
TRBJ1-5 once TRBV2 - TGTGCCAGCAGTGAAGCGCGAAGGTCTGGCAATCAGCCCCAGCATTTT CASSEARRSGNQPQHF
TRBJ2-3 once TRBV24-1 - TGTGCCACCAGTGATTTGAGGTTCGGAGGTACAGATACGCAGTATTTT CATSDLRFGGTDTQYF
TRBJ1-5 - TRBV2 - TGTGCCAGCAGTTCCTCAATGGAGATAAATCAGCCCCAGCATTTT CASSSSMEINQPQHF
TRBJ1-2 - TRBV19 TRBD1 TGTGCCAGTAGTATCCCCGGGACAGGGGGCCATGGCTACACCTTC CASSIPGTGGHGYTF
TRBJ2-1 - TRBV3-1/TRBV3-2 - TGTGCCAGCAGCCCCCAGGGTGTACCCTACAATGAGCAGTTCTTC CASSPQGVPYNEQFF
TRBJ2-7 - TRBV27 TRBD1 TGTGCCAGCAGTTCTATGGGGACAGGGGGCTTCGAGCAGTACTTC CASSSMGTGGFEQYF
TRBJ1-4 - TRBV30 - TGTGCCTGGAGTCTTTCAGGGTCTAATGAAAAACTGTTTTTT CAWSLSGSNEKLFF
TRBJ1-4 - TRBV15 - TGTGCCACCAGCTTATCGGGGCGGGTTCGCGGTGAAAAACTGTTTTTT CATSLSGRVRGEKLFF
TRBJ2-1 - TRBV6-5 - TGTGCCACATCAAGGGACCTGGTCGTTTACAATGAGCAGTTCTTC CATSRDLVVYNEQFF
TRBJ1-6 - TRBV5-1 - TGCGCCAGCAGCTTGGGGACAAATTATAATTCACCCCTCCACTTT CASSLGTNYNSPLHF
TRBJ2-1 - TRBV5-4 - TGTGCCAGCAGCTTCGATGGGCCCGAGCAGTTCTTC CASSFDGPEQFF
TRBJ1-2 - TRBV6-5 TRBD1 TGTGCCACGACAGGGTCTGATAACTATGGCTACACCTTC CATTGSDNYGYTF
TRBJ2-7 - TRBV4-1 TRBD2 TGCGCCAGCAGCCTTAGCGGGGGGGCGTACGAGCAGTACTTC CASSLSGGAYEQYF
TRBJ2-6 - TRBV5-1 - TGCGCCAGCAGCTTGGGGGGGCTGATTGCCAACGTCCTGACTTTC CASSLGGLIANVLTF
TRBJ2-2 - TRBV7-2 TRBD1 TGTGCCAGCAGCTTACGACAGGGGCTAGGCACCGGGGAGCTGTTTTTT CASSLRQGLGTGELFF
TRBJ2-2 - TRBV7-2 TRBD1 TGTGCCAGCAGTCGGAACAGGGGAACCGGGGAGCTGTTTTTT CASSRNRGTGELFF
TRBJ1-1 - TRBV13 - TGTGCCAGCAGCTTAGTAGCGGGCACTGAAGCTTTCTTT CASSLVAGTEAFF
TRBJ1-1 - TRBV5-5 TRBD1 TGTGCCAGCAGCTTGGGGACAGGGTGGAACACTGAAGCTTTCTTT CASSLGTGWNTEAFF
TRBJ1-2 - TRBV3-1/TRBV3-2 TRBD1 TGTGCCAGCAGCCAAGATATCCGGCCCAGGGGGCTTGGCTATGGCTACACCTTC CASSQDIRPRGLGYGYTF
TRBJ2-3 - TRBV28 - TGTGCCAGCAGTTCCGTCACAGATACGCAGTATTTT CASSSVTDTQYF
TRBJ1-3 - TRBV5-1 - TGCGCCAGCAGCTTGGGTGCCTTCTCTGGAAACACCATATATTTT CASSLGAFSGNTIYF
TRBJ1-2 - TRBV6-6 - TGTGCCAGCAGTCCAGGGAGATTCGGCTACACCTTC CASSPGRFGYTF
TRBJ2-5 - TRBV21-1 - TGTGCCAGCAGCCGTCTCCAAGAGACCCAGTACTTC CASSRLQETQYF
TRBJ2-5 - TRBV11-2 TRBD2 TGTGCCAGCAGCTCAGGGACTAGCGGGGAAGAGACCCAGTACTTC CASSSGTSGEETQYF
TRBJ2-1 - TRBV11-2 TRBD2 TGTGCCAGCAGCTTAGATGGGTGGACTAGCGGCGACAATGAGCAGTTCTTC CASSLDGWTSGDNEQFF
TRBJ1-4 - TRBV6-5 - TGTGCCAGCAGGCTGAATGAAAAACTGTTTTTT CASRLNEKLFF
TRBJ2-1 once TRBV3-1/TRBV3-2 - TGTGCCAGCAGCCAGAATTGGGGGCAGTTCTTC CASSQNWGQFF
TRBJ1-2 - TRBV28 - TGTGCCAGCAGCCAGACAGGATATGGCTACACCTTC CASSQTGYGYTF
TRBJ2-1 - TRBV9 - TGTGCCAGCAGCGTAGACGGGGCGAAGACTCGGAAGCAGTTCTTC CASSVDGAKTRKQFF
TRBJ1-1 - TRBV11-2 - TGTGCCAGCAGCTCTCAGACAGGCCGCATGAACACTGAAGCTTTCTTT CASSSQTGRMNTEAFF
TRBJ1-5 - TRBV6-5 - TGTGCCAGCAGCCTGGACCCTCAGAGCAATCAGCCCCAGCATTTT CASSLDPQSNQPQHF
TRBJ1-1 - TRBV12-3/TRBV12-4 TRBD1 TGTGCCAGCAGCCGGACAGGGGGCACTGAAGCTTTCTTT CASSRTGGTEAFF
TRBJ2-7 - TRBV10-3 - TGTGCCATCAGTGAACCGGACGGAGGTTTTTCCTACGAGCAGTACTTC CAISEPDGGFSYEQYF
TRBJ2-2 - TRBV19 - TGTGCCAGTCGATGGACGGACACCGGGGAGCTGTTTTTT CASRWTDTGELFF
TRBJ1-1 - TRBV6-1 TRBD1 TGTGCCAGCAGTGAAGCGGGACAGGTCTCCACTGAAGCTTTCTTT CASSEAGQVSTEAFF
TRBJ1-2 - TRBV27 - TGTGCCAGCAGTTTTACGAGGGGCGCCGACTATGGCTACACCTTC CASSFTRGADYGYTF
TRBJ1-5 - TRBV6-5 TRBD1 TGTGCCAGCAGTTACCGGGACAGGGGCAATCAGCCCCAGCATTTT CASSYRDRGNQPQHF
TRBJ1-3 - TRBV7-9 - TGTGCCAGCAGCTCGAGGGGAGACCAGCTAAGGGGAAACACCATATATTTT CASSSRGDQLRGNTIYF
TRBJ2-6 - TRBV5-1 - TGCGCCAGCAGCCGTCGTTGGGCCGATTCCTCTGGGGCCAACGTCCTGACTTTC CASSRRWADSSGANVLTF
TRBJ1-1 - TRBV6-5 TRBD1 TGTGCCAGCAGCCTCAGGGGGCAAACTGAAGCTTTCTTT CASSLRGQTEAFF
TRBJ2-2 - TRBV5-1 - TGCGCCAGCAGCGGACGGGTAGCTGGGAGTGGGACCGGGGAGCTGTTTTTT CASSGRVAGSGTGELFF
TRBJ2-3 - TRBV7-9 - TGTGCCAGCAGCCTAGGACTCGCTACGCAGTATTTT CASSLGLATQYF
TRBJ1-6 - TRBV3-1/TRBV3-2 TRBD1 TGTGCCAGCAGCCAAATGGCAGGGGGAGATTCACCCCTCCACTTT CASSQMAGGDSPLHF
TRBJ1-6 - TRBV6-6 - TGTGCCAGCAGAGACAGCAGCTCCTATAATTCACCCCTCCACTTT CASRDSSSYNSPLHF
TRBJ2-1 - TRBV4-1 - TGCGCCAGCAGCCCGCGACAGAATGAGCAGTTCTTC CASSPRQNEQFF
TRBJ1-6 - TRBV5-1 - TGCGCCAGCAGCTTGACCGACAAGGTCGGTAATTCACCCCTCCACTTT CASSLTDKVGNSPLHF
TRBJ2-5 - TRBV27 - TGTGCCAGCAGTTTAAAATGGGGGACCCAAGAGACCCAGTACTTC CASSLKWGTQETQYF
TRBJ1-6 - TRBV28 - TGTGCCAGCAGTTCCGGGAAGCCGAATTCACCCCTCCACTTT CASSSGKPNSPLHF